The 27 T cell receptor beta chains presented below share a single source sample, sequenced in a study of siplizumab effects on memory and regulatory T cells. Profiling relied on immunoSEQ multiplex PCR, and the TCRdb table lists in-frame clones only, not all of them. The table includes roughly 100,000 clones, approximately 94% detected once. The sample taken for sequencing was CD8+ T cells sorted from blood. The receptor source for this set is a human donor in good health.

This clone was recorded once. The genes are TRBV11-2 and TRBJ2-4; no definite D call. V was cut by 2 bases and J by 1 base, with 9 bases left in between. Per germline, CDR1 SGHAT and CDR2 FQNNGV. The CDR3 length is 15 residues. CDR3 in amino acids: CASSLLTAAKNIQYF. The CDR3 DNA reads as TGTGCCAGCAGCTTACTCACTGCTGCCAAAAACATTCAGTACTTC. The full variable domain, with the rest looked up from reference TRBV11-2 and TRBJ2-4, is EAGVAQSPRYKIIEKRQSVAFWCNPISGHATLYWYQQILGQGPKLLIQFQNNGVVDDSQLPKDRFSAERLKGVDSTLKIQPAKLEDSAVYLCASSLLTAAKNIQYFGAGTRLSVL.

The genes are TRBV7-9 and TRBJ2-3; 10 bases are shared with TRBD2. V shed 7 bases and J 2 bases; nucleotides not matched to a gene: 9. The germline V gene has CDR1 SEHNR and CDR2 FQNEAQ (reference sequence). The CDR3 has 16 residues. As DNA, the CDR3 is TGTGCCAGCACCCCCCGGCTAGCGGGAGTCACAGATACGCAGTATTTT. The encoded protein is CASTPRLAGVTDTQYF.

The V gene is TRBV6-1, the J gene TRBJ2-6, with D unresolved. Germline assignment: CDR1 MNHNS and CDR2 SASEGT. The CDR3 covers 16 residues. Trimming took 2 bases from V and 0 from J, leaving 8 bases between them. CDR3 region: CASSEWWSSGANVLTF. CDR3 in DNA: TGTGCCAGCAGTGAATGGTGGAGCTCTGGGGCCAACGTCCTGACTTTC.

The gene calls are TRBV4-3 and TRBJ2-5; D unclear. CDR3 size: 15 residues. Trimming removed 0 bases at V and 3 bases at J, with 11 bases between. From germline, CDR1 is LGHNA and CDR2 YSLEER. Written as DNA, the CDR3 is TGCGCCAGCAGCCAAGACGGGCTTTTGAAAGAGACCCAGTACTTC. It yields the protein CASSQDGLLKETQYF.

The rearrangement joins TRBV29-1 to TRBJ1-1; the match to TRBD1 covers 11 bases. The V and J ends lost 6 bases and 0 bases, in that order; junction bases with no gene match: 15. Germline lookup yields CDR1 SQVTM and CDR2 ANQGSEA. This CDR3 is 18 amino acids long. The CDR3 DNA reads as TGCAGCGTCCGGGACAGGGGGAACCAAGTGTTCATGAACACTGAAGCTTTCTTT. Its protein is CSVRDRGNQVFMNTEAFF.

V usage is TRBV7-3 and J usage is TRBJ2-3; no reliable D call. The CDR3 length is 13 residues. Looked up from germline, CDR1 is SGHTA and CDR2 is FQGTGA. The V end lost 5 bases, the J end lost 2 bases, and 8 bases lay between the germline ends. CDR3 nucleotide sequence: TGTGCCAGCAGCGCGGACCTCACAGATACGCAGTATTTT. It yields the protein CASSADLTDTQYF.

The sample holds a few counts of this clone. The chain combines TRBV19 with TRBJ1-2; 8 nucleotides match TRBD1. With 2 bases clipped from V and 6 bases from J, the junction kept 8 bases outside the gene matches. This CDR3 region has 15 residues. CDR1 is LNHDA and CDR2 is SQIVND in the germline V gene (reference sequence). The chain's CDR3 is CASSISETGANGYTF. CDR3 nucleotide sequence: TGTGCCAGTAGTATAAGTGAGACAGGGGCTAATGGCTACACCTTC.

The CDR3 protein is CASSLWDSNQPQHF. The CDR3 nucleotides are TGTGCCAGCAGTTTATGGGATAGCAATCAGCCCCAGCATTTT. The chain couples TRBV28 to TRBJ1-5; no firm D call. Between the trimmed V and J ends, which lost 0 bases and 0 bases, there was a span of 3 bases. Germline V gene data show CDR1 as MDHEN and CDR2 as SYDVKM. This CDR3 region has 14 residues.

CDR3 sequence reads: CASSQDPLGETQYF. Here the CDR3 DNA reads TGCGCCAGCAGCCAAGATCCTCTGGGGGAGACCCAGTACTTC. The chain combines TRBV4-1 with TRBJ2-5, with unresolved D. The CDR3 extends over 14 amino acids. V lost 0 bases, J lost 5 bases, and 10 bases lay in between. CDR1 is MGHRA, CDR2 YSYEKL, per germline.

The genes are TRBV7-9 and TRBJ1-1; D unresolved. Germline-derived CDR1 and CDR2 are SEHNR and FQNEAQ (reference sequence). The CDR3 loop spans 10 amino acids. The germline V and J ends were trimmed by 5 bases and 7 bases, with 5 bases remaining between them. CDR3 in amino acids: CASSLNEAFF. CDR3 DNA sequence: TGTGCCAGCAGCCTTAATGAAGCTTTCTTT.

V is TRBV6-7 and J is TRBJ2-5; D gene uncertain. TRBV6-7 belongs to the ORF category, with a function that is uncertain. Deletions cut 5 bases from V and 6 bases from J, with 7 bases between. This CDR3 contains 11 residues. The CDR3 spells CASSREKTQYF. The DNA for the CDR3 is TGTGCCAGCAGTAGAGAAAAGACCCAGTACTTC.

The chain carries TRBV19 and TRBJ1-2, with TRBD1 identical over 9 bases. With 7 bases clipped from V and 7 bases from J, the junction kept 10 bases outside the gene matches. This CDR3 contains 14 residues. Germline V gene lookup returns CDR1 LNHDA and CDR2 SQIVND (reference sequence). CDR3 sequence: CASTPTGGGRGYTF. CDR3 nucleotide sequence: TGTGCCAGTACCCCGACAGGGGGTGGCCGTGGCTACACCTTC.

Concerning this clone: The same CDR3 is also encoded by other DNA sequences in this sample. The V call is TRBV7-9, the J call TRBJ2-1; 15 bases are a match to TRBD2. The CDR3 has 15 residues. V was pared by 4 bases and J by 7 bases, with 2 bases of the junction left unmatched. Per the germline V gene, CDR1 is SEHNR and CDR2 is FQNEAQ (reference sequence). This chain's CDR3 is CASSSGLAGGNEQFF. The CDR3 DNA follows: TGTGCCAGCAGCTCGGGACTAGCGGGAGGAAATGAGCAGTTCTTC. The variable domain in full, with the rest retrieved from reference TRBV7-9 and TRBJ2-1, is DTGVSQNPRHKITKRGQNVTFRCDPISEHNRLYWYRQTLGQGPEFLTYFQNEAQLEKSRLLSDRFSAERPKGSFSTLEIQRTEQGDSAMYLCASSSGLAGGNEQFFGPGTRLTVL.

The J gene is TRBJ1-3, the V gene TRBV5-5; D is unresolved. The CDR3 contains 15 residues. The germline gives CDR1 SGHKS, CDR2 YYEKEE (reference sequence). The V end was cut by 1 base, the J end by 2 bases, with 10 bases between. CDR3 region: CASSLTRLTGNTIYF. DNA of the CDR3: TGTGCCAGCAGCTTGACCAGGCTTACTGGAAACACCATATATTTT.

The J gene is TRBJ1-4, the V gene TRBV19; D ambiguous. The V gene lost 7 bases and the J gene lost 8 bases, with 11 bases spanning the gap. This CDR3 contains 12 residues. Germline V lookup: CDR1 LNHDA, CDR2 SQIVND (reference sequence). The CDR3, as DNA: TGTGCCAGTATGTCGGCGGGGGAAAAACTGTTTTTT. It codes for CASMSAGEKLFF.

The rearrangement uses TRBV29-1 and TRBJ2-1; TRBD2 agrees at 11 bases. Germline loops: CDR1 SQVTM, CDR2 ANQGSEA. V lost 7 bases, J lost 8 bases, and 7 bases stayed unmatched. The CDR3 runs 13 residues. The CDR3, as DNA: TGCAGCGCTGTAGCGGGGGGGCCCGATGAGCAGTTCTTC. Translated: CSAVAGGPDEQFF.

Concerning this clone itself: Compared with germline, one end of the junction differs, possibly owing to a read error. J is TRBJ1-3 and V is TRBV4-1; D is perhaps TRBD1 (6 bases). From germline, CDR1 is MGHRA and CDR2 YSYEKL. The CDR3 runs 11 residues. The CDR3 DNA is TGCGCCAGCACCTCACAGGGAATCACGCAGTTT. This encodes CASTSQGITQF.

The chain is built from TRBV19 and TRBJ1-2; D is undetermined. Germline V gene sequence: CDR1 LNHDA, CDR2 SQIVND (reference sequence). The CDR3 loop spans 15 amino acids. Trimming removed 6 bases at V and 2 bases at J, with 16 bases between. The CDR3 protein is CASSKPMEGNYGYTF. CDR3 nucleotide sequence: TGTGCCAGTAGCAAACCTATGGAGGGAAACTATGGCTACACCTTC.

This clone showed up just a few times. This sequence joins TRBV19 and TRBJ2-2; weak D call: TRBD1 (6 bases). CDR3 length equals 15 residues. Germline V gene data show CDR1 as LNHDA and CDR2 as SQIVND (reference sequence). The V and J ends lost 5 bases and 0 bases respectively, with 10 bases between them. The CDR3 sequence is CASSSDSANTGELFF. Written as DNA, the CDR3 is TGTGCCAGTAGTTCGGACAGCGCGAACACCGGGGAGCTGTTTTTT.

V and J are TRBV19 and TRBJ2-1; TRBD1 matches at 9 bases. J gave up 6 bases and V 7 bases, and 16 bases lay outside the gene matches. The germline V gene has CDR1 LNHDA and CDR2 SQIVND (reference sequence). The length of the CDR3 is 17 residues. The CDR3 DNA reads as TGTGCCAGTACTTTGGGGATGGGACAGGGAGGATCCAATGAGCAGTTCTTC. Encoded protein: CASTLGMGQGGSNEQFF.

The chain has TRBV27 and TRBJ2-1; TRBD2 matches 7 bases. The CDR3 length is 17 residues. V gave up 6 bases and J gave up 3 bases; unmatched junction bases: 14. Germline loops: CDR1 MNHEY, CDR2 SMNVEV (reference sequence). CDR3 sequence (DNA): TGTGCCAGCAGACTCGGCTCGGTTCTAGCGGTCTACAATGAGCAGTTCTTC. It is translated as CASRLGSVLAVYNEQFF.

This rearrangement joins TRBV10-3 to TRBJ2-7, with D maybe TRBD1 (6 bases). The V gene lost 2 bases and the J gene lost 5 bases, with 13 bases spanning the gap. The CDR3 covers 14 residues. The germline V gene encodes CDR1 ENHRY and CDR2 SYGVKD. The CDR3 loop is CAISESDRIDEQYF. The CDR3 nucleotides read TGTGCCATCAGTGAGAGCGACAGGATAGACGAGCAGTACTTC.

CDR3 nucleotide sequence: TGCGCCAGCAGCCAAGGCCTTGGAGCCTACGAGCAGTACTTC. It translates to CASSQGLGAYEQYF. The genes are TRBV4-1 and TRBJ2-7; D not resolved. V was cut by 1 base and J by 2 bases, with 9 bases left in between. Per germline, CDR1 MGHRA and CDR2 YSYEKL. The CDR3 consists of 14 residues.

CDR3 region: CASRWVSNTEAFF. DNA of the CDR3: TGTGCCAGTAGGTGGGTGTCGAACACTGAAGCTTTCTTT. This rearrangement joins TRBV19 to TRBJ1-1; D is undetermined. The CDR3 totals 13 residues. V dropped 6 bases and J dropped 1 base, with 9 bases sitting between them. CDR1 LNHDA and CDR2 SQIVND come from the germline V gene (reference sequence). The full variable domain, completed using reference TRBV19 and TRBJ1-1, is DGGITQSPKYLFRKEGQNVTLSCEQNLNHDAMYWYRQDPGQGLRLIYYSQIVNDFQKGDIAEGYSVSREKKESFPLTVTSAQKNPTAFYLCASRWVSNTEAFFGQGTRLTVV.

The rearrangement joins TRBV19 to TRBJ2-1; TRBD1 agrees at 8 bases. Looked up from germline, CDR1 is LNHDA and CDR2 is SQIVND (reference sequence). V lost 1 base to trimming and J lost 7 bases; unmatched junction nucleotides: 15. This CDR3 contains 18 residues. For the CDR3, the DNA is TGTGCCAGTAGTATAGGCAAAGGGACAGGCCCTTCGTGGAATGAGCAGTTCTTC. Protein: CASSIGKGTGPSWNEQFF.

This chain connects TRBV14 to TRBJ1-2; D may be TRBD1 (5 bases). The CDR3 is made up of 13 amino acids. Germline CDR1 and CDR2: SGHDN and FVKESK. V was clipped by 5 bases and J by 4 bases, with 11 bases between them. The CDR3 coding sequence is TGTGCCAGCAGCAAACAGGATTCCTATGGCTACACCTTC. It is translated as CASSKQDSYGYTF.

The rearrangement uses TRBV14 and TRBJ2-3, with D unclear. The V end lost 2 bases, the J end lost 6 bases, and 3 bases lay between the germline ends. The CDR3 covers 11 residues. The V gene's germline CDR1 is SGHDN and CDR2 FVKESK. The CDR3 coding sequence is TGTGCCAGCAGCCAATACGATACGCAGTATTTT. This codes for CASSQYDTQYF.